This T cell receptor (beta chain) was found in a study of human T cells and chemical hapten exposure (dated by TCRdb to about 2021). Turning to the overall study: For sensitization, 2% DPC in acetone was applied to a roughly 2 cm by roughly 2 cm area of upper inner arm skin. Libraries were combined into a pool for sequencing, and differences in TCR yield between samples came mainly from small differences in library volumes within the pool. Patch testing was done on the upper back using Finn chambers containing 0.01% DPC, and results were scored after 6 days according to International Contact Dermatitis Research Group standards. About 28 alopecia patients gave blood for TCR sequencing at one to four time points (pre-sensitization, 2, 6 and 24 weeks). Blood samples were taken from patients before sensitization (week 0) and then at 2, 6 and about 24 weeks after DPC sensitization. The patient cohort, mostly female, included alopecia areata with under or over 50% scalp involvement, alopecia totalis and alopecia universalis. Weekly therapeutic DPC doses were additionally applied to the scalp of patients throughout the approximately 24-week study period. The study tracked peripheral blood TCR repertoire changes in vivo during primary and secondary sensitization to the hapten diphenylcyclopropenone (DPC) in alopecia patients.

The full study reports these points: After repeated subsampling, the strength of the expansion versus patch-test correlation and the threshold at which it became significant changed. DPC sensitization did not change how many TCRs were above 1 in 1000 frequency, and no evidence was found of alterations in global repertoire structure. Expanded TCRs formed significantly more large CDR3 similarity clusters than pre-sensitization or healthy control sets, consistent with antigen-driven responses. Because every patient had alopecia, a presumed autoimmune disease, the patients' immune response might differ from that of healthy individuals. Patch test score was positively correlated with the number of PT1 expanded TCRs, with significance at thresholds 8, 16 and 32 but not at 4.

The intended sense of this specimen's time point label: patch test 3, about 24 weeks after DPC sensitization. In the paper's terms, the treatment or condition label means: therapeutic diphenylcyclopropenone sensitization with weekly scalp DPC. At each patch-test visit, blood was drawn before the patch test was applied. To be eligible, patients had to be aged 18 to 70, diagnosed with alopecia and judged suitable for DPC therapy, while pregnant patients were excluded. Unfractionated whole blood was collected in Tempus Blood RNA tubes, and total RNA was extracted from that blood. Trimming costs V 0 bases and J 5 bases, and their ends lie 3 bases apart. Measured from the cysteine to the phenylalanine, the CDR3 is 12 residues long. The DNA shown is the 36-base CDR3, in frame from base 1. As encoded in the germline V gene, CDR1 is SGHDT while CDR2 is YYEEEE. This clonotype has just a few counts. It lacks a known antigen. Base qualities were left out, and no much larger clone turns up one base away.

The library was produced with RACE. Sequenced on a NextSeq 500. During library preparation, unique molecular identifiers were attached to individual cDNA molecules so that TCRs could be counted quantitatively and reproducibly. Each blood RNA sample was used to sequence both TCR alpha and TCR beta chains. In the original analysis: The median number of TCRs per sample was roughly 94,000, ranging from about 23,224 to 690,600. The Decombinator software suite was used to annotate the V, J and CDR3 of the TCR reads. For the PS versus PT1 abundance plots, all samples were subsampled to the same number of TCRs (28,000). Expanded TCRs were defined as absent before sensitization and observed at least eight times at the 2-week time point. The public reads were reanalyzed by TCRdb: fastp trimming at Q25, MiXCR alignment, in-frame beta chains only. All rows with the same CDR3 protein become a single entry with the most common DNA and genes. These V and J calls rely on TCRdb rather than the paper's analysis. The sample records tens of thousands of distinct CDR3 sequences, 10% to 15% of which are singletons. The ten largest account for about 5.7% of the sample.

Sequencing used whole blood, obtained in connection with sensitization to the hapten diphenylcyclopropenone (DPC). This chain joins TRBV5-6 to TRBJ2-1; the D gene cannot be resolved reliably. This receptor was identified in a woman in her forties or fifties with alopecia areata. Some clones in this sample may be carry-over from other donors' samples. The bases are TGTGCCAGCAGCTTGGTCCACAATGAGCAGTTCTTC. It translates as CASSLVHNEQFF.